The clone carrying this TCR beta chain came up a few times. Antigen: not known. Profiling relied on immunoSEQ multiplex PCR, and the TCRdb table lists in-frame clones only, not all of them. Among some 340,000 clones listed, roughly 87% were seen once. The CDR3 has 16 residues. From germline, CDR1 is SGHTS and CDR2 YDEGEE. Between the trimmed V and J ends, which lost 4 bases and 0 bases, there was a span of 13 bases. Separation from the approximately 670-subject first cohort characterized the approximately 130-subject validation cohort, to which the donors belonged. This sample was taken from a study of cytomegalovirus exposure and HLA in healthy donors. Study findings and constraints: Across donors, most TCRs were seen rarely, yet some public ones were widespread. The listing of 150 or so TCR beta chains classed them as cytomegalovirus-associated. Among the CMV-associated chains, a few were confirmed in vitro as specific for CMV antigens.

The chain carries TRBV5-8 and TRBJ2-2; D is possibly TRBD2 (7 bases). The sequenced sample was PBMCs. This sequence originates from a woman between 25 and 40 years old in good health and CMV-seropositive. CDR3 in amino acids: CASSPPGGANTGELFF. CDR3 nucleotide sequence: TGTGCCAGCAGCCCTCCGGGGGGCGCGAACACCGGGGAGCTGTTTTTT.